This passage covers 15 T cell receptor beta chains from one sample sequenced in a study of cytomegalovirus exposure and HLA in healthy donors. A multiplex PCR was run with 60 Vbeta primers and 13 Jbeta primers. Only in-frame clones appear in the TCRdb table, and some are missing; sequencing was by immunoSEQ multiplex PCR. The table includes approximately 93,000 clones, just under 80% detected once. Source material: PBMCs. These receptors all stem from a woman aged 40-49 years in good health and CMV-seronegative.

The rearrangement joins TRBV28 to TRBJ1-2; TRBD1 matches 8 bases. With V trimmed by 8 bases and J by 3 bases, 14 bases remained unmatched. The germline gives CDR1 MDHEN, CDR2 SYDVKM. The CDR3 has 16 residues. The CDR3 loop is CASGTPMGQVDYGYTF. CDR3 sequence (DNA): TGTGCCAGCGGAACCCCTATGGGACAGGTTGACTATGGCTACACCTTC.

This clone was counted once. The J gene is TRBJ2-7, the V gene TRBV27; 7 bases are a match to TRBD2. V lost 5 bases, J lost 3 bases, and 4 bases stayed unmatched. This CDR3 is built from 13 residues. Germline-derived CDR1 and CDR2 are MNHEY and SMNVEV (reference sequence). The CDR3 nucleotides read TGTGCCAGCAGTGGACTAGATTACTACGAGCAGTACTTC. This encodes CASSGLDYYEQYF.

This clone was seen only a few times. The chain carries TRBV5-5 and TRBJ1-5; 9 nucleotides line up with TRBD1. This CDR3 has 14 residues. The V segment lost 4 bases and the J segment 6 bases; nucleotides outside the gene matches: 5. Germline CDR1 is SGHKS and CDR2 is YYEKEE (reference sequence). CDR3 residues: CASSQDRGAQPQHF. The CDR3 coding sequence is TGTGCCAGCAGCCAGGACAGGGGCGCTCAGCCCCAGCATTTT.

DNA for the CDR3: TGTGCCAGCAGCCATAGACAGGGGTCCCACGAGCAGTACTTC. Its translation is CASSHRQGSHEQYF. The chain links TRBV11-2 to TRBJ2-7; the match to TRBD1 covers 8 bases. CDR1 is SGHAT and CDR2 is FQNNGV in the germline V gene. The CDR3 has 14 residues. V shed 5 bases and J 5 bases; nucleotides not matched to a gene: 8.

This rearrangement joins TRBV28 to TRBJ2-7; weak D call: TRBD1 (6 bases). The germline V and J ends were trimmed by 5 bases and 2 bases, with 13 bases remaining between them. The CDR3 has 14 amino acids. CDR1 is MDHEN and CDR2 is SYDVKM in the germline V gene. DNA of the CDR3: TGTGCCAGCAGTAGGATACAGGGTGCCTACGAGCAGTACTTC. This sequence encodes CASSRIQGAYEQYF.

This clone came up a few times. The CDR3 sequence: CAIGTGYDEGANVLTF. The CDR3 region has the DNA TGTGCCATCGGGACAGGATATGATGAGGGGGCCAACGTCCTGACTTTC. The V call is TRBV6-6, the J call TRBJ2-6; 8 bases align to TRBD1. Trimming took 10 bases from V and 4 from J; bases not matched to a gene: 12. Germline loops: CDR1 MNHNY, CDR2 SVGAGI (reference sequence). The CDR3 has 16 residues.

V usage is TRBV5-6 and J usage is TRBJ1-5; TRBD1 agrees at 7 bases. The germline V gene encodes CDR1 SGHDT and CDR2 YYEEEE. The CDR3 runs 15 residues. The V and J ends lost 4 bases and 7 bases, in that order; junction bases with no gene match: 11. CDR3 nucleotides: TGTGCCAGCAGCCTCAATGAAGGGGGCAGACAGCCCCAGCATTTT. It codes for CASSLNEGGRQPQHF.

The chain combines TRBV29-1 with TRBJ1-1; TRBD1 agrees at 9 bases. The ends lost 5 bases at V and 3 bases at J; junction bases unmatched: 4. Germline CDR1 SQVTM, CDR2 ANQGSEA. The length of the CDR3 is 13 residues. As DNA, the CDR3 is TGCAGCGTTTTGGGGACAGGGTACACTGAAGCTTTCTTT. It is translated as CSVLGTGYTEAFF. Variable domain in full (rest from reference TRBV29-1 and TRBJ1-1): SAVISQKPSRDICQRGTSLTIQCQVDSQVTMMFWYRQQPGQSLTLIATANQGSEATYESGFVIDKFPISRPNLTFSTLTVSNMSPEDSSIYLCSVLGTGYTEAFFGQGTRLTVV.

V and J are TRBV15 and TRBJ1-1, with 8 bases that match TRBD1. CDR1 LNHNV and CDR2 YYDKDF come from the germline V gene (reference sequence). CDR3 length equals 16 residues. J gave up 4 bases and V 0 bases, and 7 bases lay outside the gene matches. The CDR3 DNA reads TGTGCCACCAGCAGAGATGGCAGGGGGCGTATCACTGAAGCTTTCTTT. It codes for CATSRDGRGRITEAFF. Full variable domain (rest looked up from reference TRBV15 and TRBJ1-1): DAMVIQNPRYQVTQFGKPVTLSCSQTLNHNVMYWYQQKSSQAPKLLFHYYDKDFNNEADTPDNFQSRRPNTSFCFLDIRSPGLGDTAMYLCATSRDGRGRITEAFFGQGTRLTVV.

This clone appeared once. This sequence joins TRBV5-1 and TRBJ2-3; TRBD1 matches 7 bases. CDR1 is SGHRS and CDR2 is YFSETQ in the germline V gene. The CDR3 is made up of 13 amino acids. Losses at the gene ends were 4 bases for V and 6 bases for J; bases not matched to a gene: 5. The CDR3 protein is CASSPTGRDTQYF. The CDR3 region has the DNA TGCGCCAGCAGCCCGACAGGGCGGGATACGCAGTATTTT.

The rearrangement joins TRBV6-1 to TRBJ1-5; no reliable D call. This CDR3 is 13 amino acids long. Germline CDR1 MNHNS, CDR2 SASEGT. V lost 6 bases, J lost 9 bases, and 15 bases lay in between. The CDR3 nucleotides are TGTGCCAGCAGCCAAGAAGAGGATTGGCCCCAGCATTTT. Translated: CASSQEEDWPQHF.

The CDR3 here is CASSEREGPHEQFF. The DNA for the CDR3 is TGTGCCAGCAGTGAACGGGAGGGCCCGCATGAGCAGTTCTTC. The chain combines TRBV6-4 with TRBJ2-1, with 8 bases that match TRBD2. The J segment lost 8 bases and the V segment lost 3 bases, leaving 6 bases of the junction unmatched. The CDR3 runs to 14 residues. Germline V gene sequence: CDR1 MRHNA, CDR2 SNTAGT.

The V call is TRBV27, the J call TRBJ1-2; tentatively, D is TRBD1 (5 bases). V was cut by 11 bases and J by 2 bases, with 18 bases left in between. The CDR3 extends over 14 amino acids. Germline loops: CDR1 MNHEY, CDR2 SMNVEV (reference sequence). The CDR3 DNA is TGTGCCTCACGGGGGGGAAACTCCAACTATGGCTACACCTTC. Translation gives CASRGGNSNYGYTF.

This chain links TRBV5-1 with TRBJ1-2, with a possible D match to TRBD1 (6 bases). With 0 bases removed from V and 4 bases from J, the gap between germline ends came to 13 bases. CDR3 length equals 15 residues. CDR1 SGHRS and CDR2 YFSETQ come from the germline V gene. The CDR3 DNA sequence: TGCGCCAGCAGCTTGGGTAGGGGGAATGTCTATGGCTACACCTTC. It encodes CASSLGRGNVYGYTF.

The chain has TRBV7-2 and TRBJ1-1; 9 bases map to TRBD1. In germline, CDR1 is SGHTA, CDR2 FQGNSA. CDR3 length: 15 amino acids. With 5 bases clipped from V and 6 bases from J, the junction kept 10 bases outside the gene matches. The CDR3 DNA follows: TGTGCCAGCAGCGGGACAGGGATTTTACTGTCTGAAGCTTTCTTT. Its translation: CASSGTGILLSEAFF.